This TCR beta chain was sequenced in a study of shared clonotypes between healthy human individuals. Study observations and caveats: An expected dependence of interdonor clonotype sharing on sequencing depth was noted.

Note on this clone: Antigen specificity is unknown.

How the authors handled the data: ImmunoSEQ junction-only sequences lacked quality scores, so their filtering differed. The protocol was immunoSEQ multiplex PCR, while the TCRdb copy is restricted to in-frame clones and leaves out a portion. V, J and clone size are taken as reported in that table, and D and trimming were inferred from the DNA itself. This table holds 1,400,000 or so clones, around 98.5% found once. Source material: naive CD4+ T cells sorted from blood. The sample's subset: CD45RA+ positively selected. The clonotype originates from a young man in good health.

CDR3 residues: CASSPPGNEKLFF. DNA for the CDR3: TGTGCCAGCAGTCCGCCGGGAAATGAAAAACTGTTTTTT. The chain joins TRBV28 to TRBJ1-4; no clear D. The CDR3 is 13 amino acids. Looked up from germline, CDR1 is MDHEN and CDR2 is SYDVKM. V was pared by 5 bases and J by 5 bases, with 9 bases between.